The clone carrying this TCR beta chain was seen many times. V was trimmed by 1 base and J by 9 bases, leaving 16 bases between them. The CDR3 has 15 residues. Germline V lookup: CDR1 SGHTA, CDR2 FQGNSA. This record comes from a study of early T cells in non-severe SARS-CoV-2 infection. Study overall: The authors sequenced bulk RNA from unsorted whole blood, leaving chains unpaired.

Individually, cDNA molecules had unique molecular identifiers attached to them. TCRdb processed the 5' RACE reads anew with MiXCR; each CDR3 protein has one entry. The sample has around 50,000 distinct CDR3 sequences; 6.2% are singletons. The TCR was taken from an adult who was a healthcare worker with PCR-confirmed SARS-CoV-2 infection or an uninfected control (not recorded which). V is TRBV7-2 and J is TRBJ2-1; maybe TRBD2 (6 bases). The sequencing sample was made of whole blood. DNA for the CDR3: TGTGCCAGCAGCTTAGATGGCGGGCTAGCGTTTGAGCAGTTCTTC. This codes for CASSLDGGLAFEQFF.